This TCR beta chain was found in a study of identical twins listed by TCRdb under 2016. General notes on the study: TCR alpha and beta repertoires from monozygotic twins, unrelated adults of various ages and cord blood were deep-sequenced to test whether fetal clonotypes persist. Replicate twin experiments were performed at different times using different library preparation protocols to rule out contamination. The full study reports these points: Out-of-frame TCR alpha sharing in monozygotic twins was systematically underestimated by recombination models, whereas sharing between unrelated individuals was in agreement with the recombination models. Compared with coincidental sharing between unrelated individuals, out-of-frame TCR alpha sequences shared between twins showed an excess of sequences with low generation probability. Because the same donors could not be followed over many years, the conclusions relied on cross-sectional statistical analysis. Fewer insertions were carried by abundant cord blood beta clonotypes, a similar but weaker trend appeared in young adult naive repertoires, and no such trend appeared in memory repertoires. In beta out-of-frame sequences, excess twin sharing was weaker, because having fewer shared sequences lowered the signal-to-noise ratio. Zero-insertion analyses could be partly confounded by invariant T cells such as MAIT and iNKT, although diverse VJ usage argued against such confounding for most clonotypes.

Libraries were prepared through 5' RACE. Sequenced using an Illumina HiSeq 2000. Template switching introduced a universal primer binding site; the final cDNA contained a unique molecular identifier, enabling accurate counting of TCR cDNA molecules. Specific primers in the conserved constant-segment region were used to synthesize first-strand cDNA for TCR alpha and beta chains. Each cDNA library was double barcoded, with a SMART-Mk sample barcode plus Illumina barcodes, to control for contamination. TruSeq adapter sequences, together with Illumina sample barcodes, were added in two successive PCR steps. The TCR alpha and beta cDNA libraries were sequenced on the Illumina HiSeq platform using custom primers. The authors' analysis ran thus. MiGEC was used to process raw reads and extract unique molecular identifiers, and MiXCR was used to find CDR3 positions. Recombination models were inferred per individual with the repgenHMM and IGoR tools using an EM algorithm. The tcR package in R was used for shared clonotype analysis, with sharing normalized by the product of cloneset sizes. Out-of-frame nonproductive sequences were analyzed to study raw recombination free of thymic and clonal selection effects. TCRdb reworked the public reads: Q25 trimming with fastp, MiXCR clone assembly, productive beta chains retained. When rows share a CDR3 protein, they turn into one entry using the most common DNA and genes. These V and J calls originate from TCRdb's pipeline instead of the authors' own analysis. The sample table shows 350,000 to 600,000 distinct CDR3 sequences, and approximately 15% are seen once. 0.52% of the sample lies in the top ten.

All donors were healthy Caucasians. Three pairs of female monozygotic twins, all aged roughly 18 to 30 years, made up the twin cohort. CD4+ and CD8+ T cell populations were isolated with positive isolation kits from Invitrogen. This clonotype came up a few times. No antigen is known for it. Per-base quality was not reported, and no clone a single base away is much larger than it. These records were also assigned to another study, of yellow fever vaccine responses in identical twins. From that second study: The authors reported that the T cell response to vaccination in identical twins appeared partly convergent and partly personalized. In the study, vaccine-responding T cell clones were precisely tracked in identical twins.

What was sequenced was CD4+ T cells sorted from blood. This receptor was taken from a woman aged 18-30 years in good health.

The CDR3 is CASSHFPDRVSREQYF. The DNA sequence follows: TGTGCCAGCAGTCATTTTCCGGACAGGGTTAGTCGCGAGCAGTACTTC. The sequence joins TRBV12-3 or TRBV12-4 to TRBJ2-7, with 8 bases in between that match TRBD1. There are 16 amino acids in the CDR3, from cysteine to phenylalanine inclusive. Only CDR3 DNA remains: 48 bases, in frame from the first base. Ends trimmed: V by 5 bases, J by 6 bases; bases unmatched to a gene: 15.